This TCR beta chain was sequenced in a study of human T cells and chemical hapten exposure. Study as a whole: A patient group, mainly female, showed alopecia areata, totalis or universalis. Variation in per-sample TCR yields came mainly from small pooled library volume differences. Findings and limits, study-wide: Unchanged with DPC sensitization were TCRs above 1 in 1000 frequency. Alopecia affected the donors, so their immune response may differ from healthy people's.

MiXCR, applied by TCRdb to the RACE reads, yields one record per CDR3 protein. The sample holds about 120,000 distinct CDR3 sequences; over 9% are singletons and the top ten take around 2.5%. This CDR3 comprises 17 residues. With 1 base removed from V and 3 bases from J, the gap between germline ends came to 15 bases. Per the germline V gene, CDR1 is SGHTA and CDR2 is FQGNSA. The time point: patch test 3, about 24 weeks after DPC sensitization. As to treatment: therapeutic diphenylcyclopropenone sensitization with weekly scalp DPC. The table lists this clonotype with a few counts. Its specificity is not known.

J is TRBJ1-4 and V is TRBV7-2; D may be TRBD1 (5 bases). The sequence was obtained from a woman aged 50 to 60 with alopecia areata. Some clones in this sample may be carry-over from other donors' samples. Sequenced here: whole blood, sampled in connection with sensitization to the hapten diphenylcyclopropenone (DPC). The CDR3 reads CASSLEGGAGANEKLFF. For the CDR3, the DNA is TGTGCCAGCAGCTTAGAGGGAGGGGCCGGGGCTAATGAAAAACTGTTTTTT.